One sample yielded the 8 T cell receptor beta chains listed below, sequenced in a study of siplizumab effects on memory and regulatory T cells. Profiled with immunoSEQ multiplex PCR; TCRdb holds only in-frame clones, not every one. The sample includes approximately 120,000 clones, about 91% seen only once; the top ten take 0.75%. Sequenced material: Tregs sorted from blood. The receptors were gathered from a human donor in good health.

The rearrangement uses TRBV4-2 and TRBJ2-1; D uncertain. V lost 3 bases and J lost 8, with 11 bases in between. Germline V gene lookup returns CDR1 LGHNA and CDR2 YNFKEQ. There are 13 residues in the CDR3. In DNA, the CDR3 is TGTGCCAGCAGCCATGCAGATAAGGATGAGCAGTTCTTC. This gives the protein CASSHADKDEQFF.

The chain recombines TRBV6-1 with TRBJ1-5, with D possibly TRBD1 on 6 matching bases. Germline V lookup: CDR1 MNHNS, CDR2 SASEGT. V was pared by 0 bases and J by 8 bases, with 17 bases between. The CDR3 is made up of 16 amino acids. The CDR3 protein is CASSEAVTGRGEPQHF. The CDR3 bases are TGTGCCAGCAGTGAAGCGGTAACAGGGAGGGGCGAGCCCCAGCATTTT.

J is TRBJ1-2 and V is TRBV5-1, with 8 bases identical to TRBD1. Germline CDR1 reads SGHRS; CDR2 reads YFSETQ. The ends lost 4 bases at V and 4 bases at J; junction bases unmatched: 6. CDR3 length: 14 amino acids. For the CDR3, the DNA is TGCGCCAGCAGCATGGGGGACAGGCCCTATGGCTACACCTTC. Amino acids: CASSMGDRPYGYTF.

This clone has just one count. This chain joins TRBV11-2 and TRBJ2-6; no definite D call. Germline lookup yields CDR1 SGHAT and CDR2 FQNNGV. Trimming stripped 5 bases from V and 0 bases from J, with 5 bases between. The CDR3 spans 14 residues. CDR3 bases: TGTGCCAGCAGCACGATCTCTGGGGCCAACGTCCTGACTTTC. Amino acids: CASSTISGANVLTF.

V usage is TRBV28 and J usage is TRBJ1-2; TRBD1 is a possible D gene (6 bases). Trimming pared 4 bases from V and 4 bases from J, leaving 13 bases between. CDR1 is MDHEN and CDR2 is SYDVKM in the germline V gene. CDR3 size: 14 residues. This CDR3 is CASSYGGGGYGYTF. DNA of the CDR3: TGTGCCAGCAGTTATGGAGGGGGGGGCTATGGCTACACCTTC.

The V call is TRBV5-8, the J call TRBJ2-3; unclear D gene. CDR1 is SGHTS and CDR2 is YDEGEE in the germline V gene. CDR3 length: 12 amino acids. V was cut by 0 bases and J by 4 bases, with 3 bases left in between. The chain's CDR3 is CASSLESDTQYF. CDR3 in DNA: TGTGCCAGCAGCTTGGAGTCAGATACGCAGTATTTT.

The rearrangement joins TRBV18 to TRBJ1-1; D remains unclear. Germline V gene lookup returns CDR1 KGHSH and CDR2 LQKENI. The CDR3 has 14 residues. Trimming pared 5 bases from V and 1 base from J, leaving 11 bases between. The chain's CDR3 is CASSTPSKNTEAFF. As DNA, the CDR3 is TGTGCCAGCTCAACCCCCTCTAAGAACACTGAAGCTTTCTTT.

V usage is TRBV19 and J usage is TRBJ2-2; D not certain. Trimming shortened V by 9 bases and J by 6 bases, and 14 bases separated the two germline ends. Germline V gene data show CDR1 as LNHDA and CDR2 as SQIVND (reference sequence). This CDR3 spans 13 amino acids. For the CDR3, the DNA is TGTGCCAGCAAATCCCCAAAGTCCGGGGAGCTGTTTTTT. Translation: CASKSPKSGELFF. The full variable domain, completed using reference TRBV19 and TRBJ2-2, is DGGITQSPKYLFRKEGQNVTLSCEQNLNHDAMYWYRQDPGQGLRLIYYSQIVNDFQKGDIAEGYSVSREKKESFPLTVTSAQKNPTAFYLCASKSPKSGELFFGEGSRLTVL.